This TCR beta chain was documented in a study of cytomegalovirus exposure and HLA in healthy donors. With V trimmed by 3 bases and J by 6 bases, 5 bases remained unmatched. The germline V gene encodes CDR1 LNHDA and CDR2 SQIVND (reference sequence). The CDR3 runs 14 residues. Using immunoSEQ multiplex PCR, the repertoire was profiled, and TCRdb retains in-frame clones only, with some absent. Here the sample spans roughly 75,000 clones, around 94% being singletons. This clone was observed once. Its antigen is not known. Study results and caveats: Within the 120 or so validation repertoires, first-cohort TCR clusters tended to co-occur, according to a later analysis. Specificity of a few CMV-associated chains for CMV antigens was verified in vitro. The study flagged about 150 TCR beta chains as cytomegalovirus-associated. It was reported that the classifier diagnosed cytomegalovirus status with high specificity and sensitivity in both the original and validation cohorts.

This chain uses TRBV19 with TRBJ1-5; TRBD1 matches 7 bases. The source of this sequence is a young woman in good health and CMV-seropositive. Sample: PBMCs. The CDR3 nucleotides read TGTGCCAGTAGTATCGAGACAGGGTTTCAGCCCCAGCATTTT. Its protein product is CASSIETGFQPQHF.